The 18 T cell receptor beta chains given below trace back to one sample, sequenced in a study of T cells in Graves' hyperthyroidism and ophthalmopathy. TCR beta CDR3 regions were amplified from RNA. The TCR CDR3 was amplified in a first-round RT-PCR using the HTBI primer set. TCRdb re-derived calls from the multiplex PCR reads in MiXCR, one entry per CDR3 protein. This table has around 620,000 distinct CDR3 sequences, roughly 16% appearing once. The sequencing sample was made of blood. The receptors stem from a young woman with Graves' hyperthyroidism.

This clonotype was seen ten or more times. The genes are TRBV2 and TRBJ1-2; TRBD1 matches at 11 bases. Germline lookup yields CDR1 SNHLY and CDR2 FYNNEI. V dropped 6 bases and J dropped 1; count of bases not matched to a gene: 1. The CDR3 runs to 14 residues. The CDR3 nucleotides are TGTGCCAGCAGGGGGACAGGGGGTAACTATGGCTACACCTTC. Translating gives CASRGTGGNYGYTF.

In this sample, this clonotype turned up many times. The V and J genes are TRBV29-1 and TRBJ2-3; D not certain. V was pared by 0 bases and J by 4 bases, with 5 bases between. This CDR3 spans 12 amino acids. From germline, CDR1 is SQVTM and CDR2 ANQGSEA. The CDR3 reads CSVEDRPDTQYF. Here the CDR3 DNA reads TGCAGCGTTGAAGATCGGCCAGATACGCAGTATTTT.

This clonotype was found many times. Written as DNA, the CDR3 is TGTGCCAGCAGTTTCCCCCCAGACAGTCACACAGCACCCTACGAGCAGTACTTC. Amino acid sequence: CASSFPPDSHTAPYEQYF. The J gene is TRBJ2-7, the V gene TRBV28; a weak D match, TRBD1 (5 bases). Germline lookup yields CDR1 MDHEN and CDR2 SYDVKM. There are 18 residues in the CDR3. V lost 3 bases and J 2 bases, leaving 23 bases between the germline ends.

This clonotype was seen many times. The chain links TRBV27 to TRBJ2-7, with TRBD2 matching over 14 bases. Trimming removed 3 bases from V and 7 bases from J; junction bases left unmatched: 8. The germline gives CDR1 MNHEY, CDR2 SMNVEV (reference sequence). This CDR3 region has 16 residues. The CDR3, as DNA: TGTGCCAGCAGTTTTCTGGGACTAGCGGGAGCTGAAGAGCAGTACTTC. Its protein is CASSFLGLAGAEEQYF.

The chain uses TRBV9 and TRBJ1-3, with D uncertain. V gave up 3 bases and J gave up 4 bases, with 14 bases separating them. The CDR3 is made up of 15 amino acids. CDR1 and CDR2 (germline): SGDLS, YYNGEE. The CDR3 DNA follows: TGTGCCAGCAGCGAGGAAGTGACGGTAGGAAACACCATATATTTT. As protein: CASSEEVTVGNTIYF. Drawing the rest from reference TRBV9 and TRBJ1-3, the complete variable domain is DSGVTQTPKHLITATGQRVTLRCSPRSGDLSVYWYQQSLDQGLQFLIQYYNGEERAKGNILERFSAQQFPDLHSELNLSSLELGDSALYFCASSEEVTVGNTIYFGEGSWLTVV.

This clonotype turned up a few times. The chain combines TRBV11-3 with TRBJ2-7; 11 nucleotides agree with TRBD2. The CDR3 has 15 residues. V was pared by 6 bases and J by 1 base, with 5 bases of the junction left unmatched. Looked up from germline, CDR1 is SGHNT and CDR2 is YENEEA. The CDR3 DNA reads TGTGCCAGCAGGAGGGGGACTAGCGGTTCCTACGAGCAGTACTTC. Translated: CASRRGTSGSYEQYF.

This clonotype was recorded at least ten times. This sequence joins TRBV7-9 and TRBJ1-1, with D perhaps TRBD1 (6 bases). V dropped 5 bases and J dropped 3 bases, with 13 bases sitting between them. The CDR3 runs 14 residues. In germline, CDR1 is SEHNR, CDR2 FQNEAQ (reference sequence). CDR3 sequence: CASSGGQLHTEAFF. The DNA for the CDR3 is TGTGCCAGCAGCGGAGGACAGTTACACACTGAAGCTTTCTTT.

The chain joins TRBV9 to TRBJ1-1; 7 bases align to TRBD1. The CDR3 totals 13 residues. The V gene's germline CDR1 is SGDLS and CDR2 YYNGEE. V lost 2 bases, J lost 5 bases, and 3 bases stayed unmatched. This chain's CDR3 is CASSVGTETEAFF. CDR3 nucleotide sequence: TGTGCCAGCAGCGTCGGGACAGAGACTGAAGCTTTCTTT.

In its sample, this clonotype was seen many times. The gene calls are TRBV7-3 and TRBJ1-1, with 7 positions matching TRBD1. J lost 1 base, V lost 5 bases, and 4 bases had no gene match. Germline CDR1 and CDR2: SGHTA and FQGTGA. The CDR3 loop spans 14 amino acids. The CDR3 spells CASSQGGGNTEAFF. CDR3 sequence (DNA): TGTGCCAGCAGCCAGGGGGGAGGGAACACTGAAGCTTTCTTT.

CDR3 DNA sequence: TGCGCCAGCAGCCAAGATCCGGATGGAACCTACGAGCAGTACTTC. Amino acid sequence: CASSQDPDGTYEQYF. The genes are TRBV4-3 and TRBJ2-7, with D unclear. From germline, CDR1 is LGHNA and CDR2 YSLEER. The CDR3 runs to 15 residues. V lost 0 bases, J lost 2 bases, and 11 bases lay in between.

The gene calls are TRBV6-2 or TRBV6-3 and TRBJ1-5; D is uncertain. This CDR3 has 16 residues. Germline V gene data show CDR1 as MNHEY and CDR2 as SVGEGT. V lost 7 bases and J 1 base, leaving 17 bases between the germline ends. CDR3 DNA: TGTGCCAGCACTAGCGCGGTTATTCGGAGCAATCAGCCCCAGCATTTT. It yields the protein CASTSAVIRSNQPQHF.

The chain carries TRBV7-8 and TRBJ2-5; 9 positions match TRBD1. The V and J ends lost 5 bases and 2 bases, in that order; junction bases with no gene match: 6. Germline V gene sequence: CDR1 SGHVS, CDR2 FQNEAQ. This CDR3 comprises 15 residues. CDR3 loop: CASSTLGQGQETQYF. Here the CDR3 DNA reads TGTGCCAGCAGCACCCTCGGACAGGGGCAAGAGACCCAGTACTTC.

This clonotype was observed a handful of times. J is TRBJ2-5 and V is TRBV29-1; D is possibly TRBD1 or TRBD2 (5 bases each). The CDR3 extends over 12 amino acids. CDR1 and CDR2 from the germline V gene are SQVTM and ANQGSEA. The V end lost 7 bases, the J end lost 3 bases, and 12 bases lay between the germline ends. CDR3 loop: CSAPGAEETQYF. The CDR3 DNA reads TGCAGCGCCCCCGGGGCAGAAGAGACCCAGTACTTC. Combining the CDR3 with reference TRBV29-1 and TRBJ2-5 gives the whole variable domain SAVISQKPSRDICQRGTSLTIQCQVDSQVTMMFWYRQQPGQSLTLIATANQGSEATYESGFVIDKFPISRPNLTFSTLTVSNMSPEDSSIYLCSAPGAEETQYFGPGTRLLVL.

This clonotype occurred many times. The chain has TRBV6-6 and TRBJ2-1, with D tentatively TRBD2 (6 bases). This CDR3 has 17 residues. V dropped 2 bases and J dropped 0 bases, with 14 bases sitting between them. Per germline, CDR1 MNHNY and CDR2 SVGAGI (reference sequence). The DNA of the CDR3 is TGTGCCAGCAGTTACGTGGGTAGCGGAATCTCCTACAATGAGCAGTTCTTC. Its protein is CASSYVGSGISYNEQFF.

The CDR3 DNA is TGTGCCAGCAGCCAAGTAAAGGCTAGCGGGATCTACGAGCAGTACTTC. Protein sequence: CASSQVKASGIYEQYF. V is TRBV4-2 and J is TRBJ2-7; TRBD2 agrees at 9 bases. The CDR3 is 16 amino acids. Germline assignment: CDR1 LGHNA and CDR2 YNFKEQ. Germline trimming cut 1 base from V and 3 bases from J; bases unmatched to any gene: 7.

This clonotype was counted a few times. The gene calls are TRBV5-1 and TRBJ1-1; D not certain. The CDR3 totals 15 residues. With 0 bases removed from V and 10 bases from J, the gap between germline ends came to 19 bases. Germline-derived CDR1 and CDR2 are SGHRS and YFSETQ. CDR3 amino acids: CASSLASSGRVLAFF. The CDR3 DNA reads TGCGCCAGCAGCTTGGCTTCCAGCGGACGGGTCTTAGCTTTCTTT.

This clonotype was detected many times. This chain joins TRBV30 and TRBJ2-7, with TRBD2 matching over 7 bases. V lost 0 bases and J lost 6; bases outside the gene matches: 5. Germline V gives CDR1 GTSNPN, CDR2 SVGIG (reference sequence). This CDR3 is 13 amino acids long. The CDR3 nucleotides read TGTGCCTGGAGTGTAAGCGGGGCCCGCGAGCAGTACTTC. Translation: CAWSVSGAREQYF.

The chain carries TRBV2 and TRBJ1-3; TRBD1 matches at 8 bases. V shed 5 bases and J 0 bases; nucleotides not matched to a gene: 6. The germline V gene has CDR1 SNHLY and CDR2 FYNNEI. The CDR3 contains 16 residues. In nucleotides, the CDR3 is TGTGCCAGCAGTCGGACAGGGCTGAGCTCTGGAAACACCATATATTTT. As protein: CASSRTGLSSGNTIYF.